In this sample, the clone carrying this T cell receptor (beta chain) turned up many times. Its antigen remains unknown. The sample comes from a study of read filtering for tumor transcriptome and immune sequencing. About the study: Mean patient age was about 66 years, range about 47 to 85; 17 male, 14 female. By R-ISS, stages I, II and III held about 8, 15 and 7 patients. After DNase treatment, RNA was made into whole-transcriptome libraries.

From roughly 390 ng of RNA, a library with molecular barcoded alpha/delta and beta/gamma adaptors was made. TCRdb used MiXCR to reprocess the reads, holding one entry per CDR3 protein. This sample has about 62,000 distinct CDR3 sequences; about 19% occur once, and the top ten carry about 11%. CDR3 length: 11 residues. V was clipped by 7 bases and J by 8 bases, with 12 bases between them. CDR1 and CDR2 from the germline V gene are SGDLS and YYNGEE. Study-wide results and limits: RNA-seq captured clonotypes less deeply and reliably than IR-seq.

This chain joins TRBV9 and TRBJ1-1; D is ambiguous. The sample consisted of a population of CD138-negative cells sorted from bone marrow. The receptor's source is a donor at least 40 years old with multiple myeloma. CDR3 region: CASSRGSEAFF. The CDR3 DNA sequence: TGTGCCAGCTCCCGGGGAAGCGAAGCTTTCTTT.